Listed below are T cell receptor beta chains from one sample, sequenced in a study of CD8+ T cells in alopecia areata. Some clones are missing from TCRdb's copy, which holds only in-frame ones; the method was immunoSEQ multiplex PCR. The repertoire holds about 110,000 clones, with roughly 59% as singletons. The sample taken for sequencing was CD8+ T cells sorted from blood. Receptors originate from a human donor in good health. Each CDR3 is given with its conserved first and last residue. Fields, in order: J gene, clone size, V gene, D gene, CDR3 protein, CDR3 DNA. D genes are given only for firm matches. Clone size is shown for a subset of rows, as once, few, many or a class of expanded clone.

TRBJ2-2	.	TRBV4-2	.	CASSQEPGAGELFF	TGTGCCAGCAGCCAAGAGCCCGGGGCCGGGGAGCTGTTTTTT
TRBJ1-5	.	TRBV30	TRBD1	CAWSTGTGYQPQHF	TGTGCCTGGTCCACCGGGACAGGGTATCAGCCCCAGCATTTT
TRBJ1-2	few	TRBV29-1	.	CSVVDWGNYGYTF	TGCAGCGTTGTGGATTGGGGGAACTATGGCTACACCTTC
TRBJ2-2	.	TRBV6-6	.	CASRSGELFF	TGTGCCAGCAGGTCCGGGGAGCTGTTTTTT
TRBJ1-1	.	TRBV15	.	CATSRPTGPNTEAFF	TGTGCCACCAGCAGGCCTACAGGACCGAACACTGAAGCTTTCTTT
TRBJ2-3	few	TRBV13	.	CASSWGRSDTQYF	TGTGCCAGCTCCTGGGGGCGGTCAGATACGCAGTATTTT
TRBJ1-6	.	TRBV2	TRBD1	CASGRDSSYNSPLHF	TGTGCCAGCGGACGGGACAGCAGCTATAATTCACCCCTCCACTTT
TRBJ2-2	.	TRBV7-9	.	CASSPSGSGELFF	TGTGCCAGCAGCCCGTCGGGATCCGGGGAGCTGTTTTTT
TRBJ1-5	.	TRBV6-5	.	CASSYSRGNQPQHF	TGTGCCAGCAGTTACTCGCGGGGCAATCAGCCCCAGCATTTT
TRBJ2-7	.	TRBV29-1	.	CSATQGHYEQYF	TGCAGCGCGACCCAGGGACATTACGAGCAGTACTTC
TRBJ2-7	.	TRBV29-1	.	CSVGGVSGEQYF	TGCAGCGTTGGTGGGGTCTCCGGCGAGCAGTACTTC
TRBJ2-7	.	TRBV13	TRBD2	CASRFSGVGYEQYF	TGTGCCAGCAGATTTAGCGGGGTTGGCTACGAGCAGTACTTC
TRBJ2-2	medium-sized	TRBV6-1	.	CASSDDGAGAHTGELFF	TGTGCCAGCAGTGACGACGGGGCGGGGGCCCACACCGGGGAGCTGTTTTTT
TRBJ2-1	few	TRBV5-1	.	CASSPGQHTIEQFF	TGCGCCAGCAGCCCAGGACAGCACACCATTGAGCAGTTCTTC
TRBJ1-4	few	TRBV14	.	CASQKGRNEKLFF	TGTGCCAGCCAGAAAGGGCGGAATGAAAAACTGTTTTTT
TRBJ1-5	.	TRBV9	TRBD1	CASSGTGSNQPQHF	TGTGCCAGCAGTGGGACAGGTAGCAATCAGCCCCAGCATTTT
TRBJ1-2	.	TRBV7-2	.	CASSPGSYGYTF	TGTGCCAGCAGCCCCGGTTCCTATGGCTACACCTTC
TRBJ2-5	.	TRBV7-8	.	CASSQRSREEETQYF	TGTGCCAGCAGCCAAAGATCCAGGGAGGAAGAGACCCAGTACTTC
TRBJ2-1	.	TRBV5-1	.	CASSLDTSYNEQFF	TGCGCCAGCAGCTTGGATACCTCCTACAATGAGCAGTTCTTC
TRBJ1-2	.	TRBV5-6	TRBD1	CASSTGTGGNYGYTF	TGTGCCAGCAGCACCGGGACAGGGGGAAACTATGGCTACACCTTC
TRBJ2-3	.	TRBV2	.	CASSDGGADTQYF	TGTGCCAGCAGTGATGGGGGGGCCGATACGCAGTATTTT
TRBJ1-5	.	TRBV6-5	.	CASSSAGWQPQHF	TGTGCCAGCAGTTCGGCAGGGTGGCAGCCCCAGCATTTT
TRBJ1-1	few	TRBV27	TRBD1	CASSWDSSNTEAFF	TGTGCCAGCAGTTGGGACAGCTCGAACACTGAAGCTTTCTTT
TRBJ2-5	few	TRBV28	.	CASSSPQETQYF	TGTGCCAGCAGTTCTCCACAAGAGACCCAGTACTTC
TRBJ1-4	.	TRBV6-5	.	CASSYSGAGEKLFF	TGTGCCAGCAGTTACAGTGGGGCCGGTGAAAAACTGTTTTTT
TRBJ2-1	.	TRBV5-6	.	CASSLDREDEQFF	TGTGCCAGCAGCTTGGACAGGGAAGATGAGCAGTTCTTC
TRBJ2-1	.	TRBV7-9	.	CASSFIREQFF	TGTGCCAGCAGCTTTATCCGTGAGCAGTTCTTC
TRBJ1-2	.	TRBV29-1	TRBD1	CSVDSDREQSLYGYTF	TGCAGCGTTGATTCGGACAGGGAGCAGTCCCTCTATGGCTACACCTTC
TRBJ1-5	.	TRBV2	.	CASRKDSYSNQPQHF	TGTGCCAGCAGAAAAGACAGCTATAGCAATCAGCCCCAGCATTTT
TRBJ1-2	.	TRBV29-1	.	CSVRGPESNYGYTF	TGCAGCGTGAGGGGTCCAGAGAGTAACTATGGCTACACCTTC
TRBJ2-1	few	TRBV14	.	CASSLFKGPNNEQFF	TGTGCCAGCAGCCTTTTCAAGGGGCCCAACAATGAGCAGTTCTTC
TRBJ1-2	few	TRBV27	TRBD1	CASSYRQGYYGYTF	TGTGCCAGCAGTTACAGACAGGGCTACTATGGCTACACCTTC
TRBJ2-1	.	TRBV21-1	.	CASSKDRFYNEQFF	TGTGCCAGCAGCAAAGACCGCTTCTACAATGAGCAGTTCTTC
TRBJ1-1	.	TRBV9	.	CASSGLGETEAFF	TGTGCCAGCAGCGGACTGGGCGAAACTGAAGCTTTCTTT
TRBJ2-5	.	TRBV13	TRBD2	CASSLGLAGLRETQYF	TGTGCCAGCAGCCTCGGACTAGCGGGGTTAAGAGAGACCCAGTACTTC
TRBJ2-7	few	TRBV28	.	CASRAGTQIGGSYEQYF	TGTGCCAGCAGGGCCGGGACTCAAATCGGAGGGTCCTACGAGCAGTACTTC
TRBJ2-1	.	TRBV5-6	TRBD2	CASSIGWTSGGSYNEQFF	TGTGCCAGCAGTATTGGCTGGACTAGCGGGGGTTCCTACAATGAGCAGTTCTTC
TRBJ2-2	once	TRBV6-1	.	CASSGMTGRTGELFF	TGTGCCAGCAGTGGAATGACAGGCCGAACCGGGGAGCTGTTTTTT
TRBJ2-7	.	TRBV29-1	.	CSVLEPGPSEQYF	TGCAGCGTGTTAGAACCGGGTCCCTCCGAGCAGTACTTC
TRBJ1-2	.	TRBV2	TRBD1	CASSGRGNYGYTF	TGTGCCAGCAGCGGCAGGGGGAACTATGGCTACACCTTC
TRBJ1-2	.	TRBV29-1	.	CSVEFDYGYTF	TGCAGCGTTGAATTCGATTATGGCTACACCTTC
TRBJ2-7	.	TRBV5-6	.	CASSLQVNEQYF	TGTGCCAGCAGCTTGCAGGTGAACGAGCAGTACTTC
TRBJ2-1	once	TRBV11-2	.	CATPSVGNEQFF	TGTGCCACCCCCTCGGTAGGCAATGAGCAGTTCTTC
TRBJ1-2	few	TRBV2	.	CASSATLWRGYTF	TGTGCCAGCAGTGCAACCTTGTGGAGGGGCTACACCTTC
TRBJ2-5	few	TRBV19	.	CASRPPEGPETQYF	TGTGCCAGTAGACCCCCAGAGGGACCGGAGACCCAGTACTTC
TRBJ2-7	.	TRBV5-6	TRBD2	CASSLGGTSGEQYF	TGTGCCAGCAGCTTGGGCGGGACTAGCGGGGAGCAGTACTTC
TRBJ2-3	.	TRBV4-1	.	CASRPEEVGGAGDTQYF	TGCGCCAGCAGACCCGAAGAGGTAGGGGGGGCGGGAGATACGCAGTATTTT
TRBJ2-5	.	TRBV7-9	TRBD2	CASSLSGAGQETQYF	TGTGCCAGCAGCCTGAGCGGGGCCGGGCAAGAGACCCAGTACTTC
TRBJ2-5	.	TRBV28	TRBD1	CASSYRGETQYF	TGTGCCAGCAGTTACAGGGGAGAGACCCAGTACTTC
TRBJ2-1	.	TRBV15	.	CATSSGTTGTEQFF	TGTGCCACCAGTTCTGGGACAACTGGGACTGAGCAGTTCTTC
TRBJ2-3	.	TRBV5-1	.	CASSLAEGGGTDTQYF	TGCGCCAGCAGCTTGGCCGAAGGCGGGGGCACAGATACGCAGTATTTT
TRBJ2-5	once	TRBV21-1	.	CASSELAGGQETQYF	TGTGCCAGCAGCGAACTAGCGGGGGGCCAAGAGACCCAGTACTTC